Sequencing of this TCR beta chain was carried out in a study of T cell changes during pregnancy in multiple sclerosis. This CDR3 comprises 15 residues. Germline V gene data show CDR1 as SGHVS and CDR2 as FNYEAQ. V was shortened by 0 bases and J by 1 base, with 7 bases between the two germline ends. Sequenced by immunoSEQ multiplex PCR; TCRdb stores in-frame clones only, minus some. The top ten clones hold around 0.6% of a sample with approximately 48,000 clones, 90% to 95% of them seen once. The sequencing used CD4+ T cells from peripheral blood mononuclear cells, collected in the second trimester of pregnancy. This TCR was recovered from a female donor with multiple sclerosis, enrolled in a pregnancy study. The gene calls are TRBV7-6 and TRBJ1-5; D call uncertain. CDR3 bases: TGTGCCAGCAGCTTAGCGGAGAGCAGCAATCAGCCCCAGCATTTT. Translated, it gives CASSLAESSNQPQHF.